This paragraph covers one T cell receptor beta chain sequence. The sample is drawn from a study of blood T cell repertoires in COVID-19. Overall study context: Acute and convalescent COVID-19 specimens originated in the United States, Italy and Spain. PBMCs, B-cell-depleted T cells, or T cells were the source of the cDNA or gDNA that made up the material.

The germline V gene encodes CDR1 LNHDA and CDR2 SQIVND (reference sequence). The CDR3 contains 13 residues. V lost 7 bases, J lost 8 bases, and 15 bases lay in between. Authors' processing steps: Nucleated cell counts were estimated from reference gene primer amplification. Data came from immunoSEQ multiplex PCR; TCRdb stores just in-frame clones and leaves some out. V and J calls and clone size follow that table, whereas D and trimming were derived from the DNA. The table shows fewer than 85,000 clones, with roughly 80% occurring only once. The sequencing sample was made of peripheral blood. The chain recombines TRBV19 with TRBJ1-5; the D gene is possibly TRBD1 (6 bases). This TCR was recovered from a woman aged 60-70 years with acute or convalescent COVID-19. The CDR3 nucleotides read TGTGCCAGTAACCGAGTGAAGGGGGAGCCCCAGCATTTT. Amino acid sequence: CASNRVKGEPQHF.